This is a list of T cell receptor beta chains from one sample in a study of shared clonotypes between healthy human individuals. Produced via immunoSEQ multiplex PCR; TCRdb's table is partial and in-frame only. The repertoire holds about 1.5 million clones, around 98% seen once, with roughly 0.45% in the top ten. Source material: naive CD4+ T cells sorted from blood. The receptors shown here come from a man aged 30 to 45 in good health. Both conserved end residues are part of each CDR3. Each record gives: D gene, V gene, J gene, clone size, CDR3 DNA, CDR3 protein. D genes are given only for firm matches. Not all rows give a size; the values are once, few, many and, for expanded clones, a class.

d_gene: .
v_gene: TRBV19
j_gene: TRBJ2-7
abundance: once
CDR3nt: TGTGCCAGTAGTATTGACCGATTGGGTGAGCAGTACTTC
CDR3aa: CASSIDRLGEQYF

d_gene: TRBD1
v_gene: TRBV7-2
j_gene: TRBJ2-3
abundance: .
CDR3nt: TGTGCCAGCAGCTTAAGGGGGACAGGCGGAGGGGATACGCAGTATTTT
CDR3aa: CASSLRGTGGGDTQYF

d_gene: TRBD2
v_gene: TRBV11-2
j_gene: TRBJ2-5
abundance: .
CDR3nt: TGTGCCAGCAGCTTGGGGGCGGGAGGATCTGGAGAGACCCAGTACTTC
CDR3aa: CASSLGAGGSGETQYF

d_gene: .
v_gene: TRBV6-5
j_gene: TRBJ2-3
abundance: .
CDR3nt: TGTGCCAGCAGTTACGGGCTTCAGGCAGATACGCAGTATTTT
CDR3aa: CASSYGLQADTQYF

d_gene: .
v_gene: TRBV2
j_gene: TRBJ1-3
abundance: .
CDR3nt: TGTGCCAGCAACCCACGCCCCCGAGCGCTCTCTGGAAACACCATATATTTT
CDR3aa: CASNPRPRALSGNTIYF

d_gene: TRBD2
v_gene: TRBV2
j_gene: TRBJ2-3
abundance: .
CDR3nt: TGTGCCAGCAGTGTACTAGCGGGGTTGTCAGATACGCAGTATTTT
CDR3aa: CASSVLAGLSDTQYF

d_gene: TRBD1
v_gene: TRBV5-4
j_gene: TRBJ1-2
abundance: .
CDR3nt: TGTGCCAGCAGCTTGGATGGTCACAGGGGGTCTGGCTACACCTTC
CDR3aa: CASSLDGHRGSGYTF

d_gene: .
v_gene: TRBV9
j_gene: TRBJ1-4
abundance: .
CDR3nt: TGTGCCAGCAGCGTAGGGGTGACTAATGAAAAACTGTTTTTT
CDR3aa: CASSVGVTNEKLFF

d_gene: .
v_gene: TRBV28
j_gene: TRBJ1-2
abundance: .
CDR3nt: TGTGCCACCCGAGGAAGGGGCGCCCCGCGGGGCTACACCTTC
CDR3aa: CATRGRGAPRGYTF

d_gene: .
v_gene: TRBV7-9
j_gene: TRBJ1-3
abundance: .
CDR3nt: TGTGCCAGCAGCTTGAGTGGGGTGTCGGCCATATATTTT
CDR3aa: CASSLSGVSAIYF

d_gene: .
v_gene: TRBV7-9
j_gene: TRBJ2-2
abundance: .
CDR3nt: TGTGCCAGCAACAATAACAGGGCGTCGCAGGGGGAGCTGTTTTTT
CDR3aa: CASNNNRASQGELFF

d_gene: .
v_gene: TRBV11-2
j_gene: TRBJ2-3
abundance: .
CDR3nt: TGTGCCAGCAGCTTAGGAGGAGTTCGGCAGTCAGATACGCAGTATTTT
CDR3aa: CASSLGGVRQSDTQYF

d_gene: .
v_gene: TRBV5-4
j_gene: TRBJ2-3
abundance: .
CDR3nt: TGTGCCAGCAGCTTGCATGGGGGGATCACAGATACGCAGTATTTT
CDR3aa: CASSLHGGITDTQYF

d_gene: .
v_gene: TRBV6-1
j_gene: TRBJ2-1
abundance: .
CDR3nt: TGTGCCAGCTGGAACGCCCGGAGCTCCTACAATGAGCAGTTCTTC
CDR3aa: CASWNARSSYNEQFF

d_gene: .
v_gene: TRBV5-1
j_gene: TRBJ1-1
abundance: .
CDR3nt: TGCGCCAGCAGCTTGGCCATAACAGGACTCACTGAAGCTTTCTTT
CDR3aa: CASSLAITGLTEAFF

d_gene: TRBD1
v_gene: TRBV19
j_gene: TRBJ2-5
abundance: .
CDR3nt: TGTGCCAGTAGCCAACAGGGGCCCGGAGAGACCCAGTACTTC
CDR3aa: CASSQQGPGETQYF

d_gene: TRBD2
v_gene: TRBV4-1
j_gene: TRBJ2-2
abundance: .
CDR3nt: TGCGCCAGCAGCCCCCTTAGCGGGAGCCGGGTCACCGGGGAGCTGTTTTTT
CDR3aa: CASSPLSGSRVTGELFF

d_gene: TRBD2
v_gene: TRBV9
j_gene: TRBJ2-2
abundance: .
CDR3nt: TGTGCCAGCAGCGTTGAACCGGGACTAGTCGTTGTAGGGGAGCTGTTTTTT
CDR3aa: CASSVEPGLVVVGELFF

d_gene: .
v_gene: TRBV5-1
j_gene: TRBJ2-2
abundance: .
CDR3nt: TGCGCCAGCAGCCCTTTGGGCCCGAACACCGGGGAGCTGTTTTTT
CDR3aa: CASSPLGPNTGELFF

d_gene: .
v_gene: TRBV7-8
j_gene: TRBJ2-5
abundance: .
CDR3nt: TGTGCCAGCAGCTTAGTAAGGCAGGCCCGGGTGGAGACCCAGTACTTC
CDR3aa: CASSLVRQARVETQYF

d_gene: TRBD1
v_gene: TRBV19
j_gene: TRBJ2-7
abundance: .
CDR3nt: TGTGCCAGTAGTAACTCGCTCACCGGGACAGCGCCCTACGAGCAGTACTTC
CDR3aa: CASSNSLTGTAPYEQYF

d_gene: TRBD1
v_gene: TRBV5-4
j_gene: TRBJ2-5
abundance: .
CDR3nt: TGTGCCAGCAGCTTGTCTATCCGGACAGGGGCGGGGGAGACCCAGTACTTC
CDR3aa: CASSLSIRTGAGETQYF

d_gene: TRBD1
v_gene: TRBV7-2
j_gene: TRBJ2-3
abundance: .
CDR3nt: TGTGCCAGCAGCCCAAGGACAGGGACGCAGTATTTT
CDR3aa: CASSPRTGTQYF

d_gene: TRBD1
v_gene: TRBV18
j_gene: TRBJ1-5
abundance: .
CDR3nt: TGTGCCAGCTCACCCGGGACAGGGTCGGCGCCCCAGCATTTT
CDR3aa: CASSPGTGSAPQHF

d_gene: .
v_gene: TRBV6-5
j_gene: TRBJ1-1
abundance: .
CDR3nt: TGTGCCAGCAGCCCGCCAGACAGGGAAGCTTTCTTT
CDR3aa: CASSPPDREAFF

d_gene: .
v_gene: TRBV15
j_gene: TRBJ2-7
abundance: .
CDR3nt: TGTGCCACCAGCAGAGCAAGGGTCTCCTACGAGCAGTACTTC
CDR3aa: CATSRARVSYEQYF

d_gene: .
v_gene: TRBV5-1
j_gene: TRBJ2-5
abundance: .
CDR3nt: TGCGCCAGCACGCTTTACAGGGTTCAAGAGACCCAGTACTTC
CDR3aa: CASTLYRVQETQYF

d_gene: TRBD1
v_gene: TRBV2
j_gene: TRBJ2-1
abundance: .
CDR3nt: TGTGCCAGCAGTGAAACGGTTGAGACAGGGGGCTACAATGAGCAGTTCTTC
CDR3aa: CASSETVETGGYNEQFF

d_gene: TRBD2
v_gene: TRBV18
j_gene: TRBJ2-7
abundance: once
CDR3nt: TGTGCCAGCTCACCACTCCGACTAGCGGGAGGGCCCTACGAGCAGTACTTC
CDR3aa: CASSPLRLAGGPYEQYF

d_gene: TRBD2
v_gene: TRBV28
j_gene: TRBJ2-1
abundance: .
CDR3nt: TGTGCCAGCAGTCCCCGTTTCCCCGAGCGGGGGACCTACAATGAGCAGTTCTTC
CDR3aa: CASSPRFPERGTYNEQFF

d_gene: .
v_gene: TRBV15
j_gene: TRBJ2-1
abundance: .
CDR3nt: TGTGCCACCAGCAGAGATCCCGGTTTGGGCCTTCAGAGAAATGAGCAGTTCTTC
CDR3aa: CATSRDPGLGLQRNEQFF

d_gene: .
v_gene: TRBV18
j_gene: TRBJ2-2
abundance: .
CDR3nt: TGTGCCAGCTCGGACAACCTTGGCGGGGAGCTGTTTTTT
CDR3aa: CASSDNLGGELFF

d_gene: .
v_gene: TRBV30
j_gene: TRBJ2-7
abundance: .
CDR3nt: TGTGCCTGGAGTGTAGGGTTAAGCTACGAGCAGTACTTC
CDR3aa: CAWSVGLSYEQYF

d_gene: TRBD2
v_gene: TRBV9
j_gene: TRBJ2-5
abundance: .
CDR3nt: TGTGCCAGCAGCGCGCTAGCGGGAGGGATCCAAGAGACCCAGTACTTC
CDR3aa: CASSALAGGIQETQYF

d_gene: TRBD2
v_gene: TRBV4-1
j_gene: TRBJ2-7
abundance: .
CDR3nt: TGCGCCAGCAGCCAGGGACTAGCGGAGGGTTACTACGAGCAGTACTTC
CDR3aa: CASSQGLAEGYYEQYF

d_gene: .
v_gene: TRBV28
j_gene: TRBJ2-1
abundance: .
CDR3nt: TGTGCCAGCAAGTCGGGGGCCTACAATGAGCAGTTCTTC
CDR3aa: CASKSGAYNEQFF

d_gene: .
v_gene: TRBV6-6
j_gene: TRBJ2-7
abundance: .
CDR3nt: TGTGCCAGCAGTTACTCGAGTGGGCCTGAGCAGTACTTC
CDR3aa: CASSYSSGPEQYF

d_gene: TRBD1
v_gene: TRBV28
j_gene: TRBJ2-3
abundance: .
CDR3nt: TGTGCCAGCAGGCCCCCGGGACAGACAACAGATACGCAGTATTTT
CDR3aa: CASRPPGQTTDTQYF

d_gene: .
v_gene: TRBV18
j_gene: TRBJ1-2
abundance: .
CDR3nt: TGTGCCAGCTCCCCGGGCGCTAACTATGGCTACACCTTC
CDR3aa: CASSPGANYGYTF

d_gene: .
v_gene: TRBV18
j_gene: TRBJ1-3
abundance: .
CDR3nt: TGTGCCAGCTCACCACCGTCAGGGAGGGGAAACACCATATATTTT
CDR3aa: CASSPPSGRGNTIYF

d_gene: .
v_gene: TRBV9
j_gene: TRBJ2-3
abundance: .
CDR3nt: TGTGCCAGCAGCTTCGGGGGATCGACAGATACGCAGTATTTT
CDR3aa: CASSFGGSTDTQYF

d_gene: .
v_gene: TRBV7-9
j_gene: TRBJ2-2
abundance: .
CDR3nt: TGTGCCAGCAGCTTCGTTACAGAGCCCTTAGACACCGGGGAGCTGTTTTTT
CDR3aa: CASSFVTEPLDTGELFF

d_gene: .
v_gene: TRBV18
j_gene: TRBJ1-5
abundance: .
CDR3nt: TGTGCCAGCTCACCAGTGAGGGTAGTGAGCAATCAGCCCCAGCATTTT
CDR3aa: CASSPVRVVSNQPQHF

d_gene: TRBD1
v_gene: TRBV7-2
j_gene: TRBJ1-1
abundance: once
CDR3nt: TGTGCCAGCAGCTTTGGACAGGGTGATGAAGCTTTCTTT
CDR3aa: CASSFGQGDEAFF

d_gene: .
v_gene: TRBV10-2
j_gene: TRBJ2-1
abundance: .
CDR3nt: TGCGCCAGCAAACTGGACTTTCCCAATGAGCAGTTCTTC
CDR3aa: CASKLDFPNEQFF

d_gene: .
v_gene: TRBV6-1
j_gene: TRBJ2-7
abundance: .
CDR3nt: TGTGCCAGCAGTCGGGTGGAACATCCTCCGAACGAGCAGTACTTC
CDR3aa: CASSRVEHPPNEQYF

d_gene: TRBD2
v_gene: TRBV12-5
j_gene: TRBJ2-7
abundance: .
CDR3nt: TGTGCTAGTGGTTTGAGGCCCTCTCGACTAGCGGAGAACTACGAGCAGTACTTC
CDR3aa: CASGLRPSRLAENYEQYF

d_gene: .
v_gene: TRBV19
j_gene: TRBJ2-2
abundance: .
CDR3nt: TGTGCCAGTAGGAAGTGGAATAGTCTCACCGGGGAGCTGTTTTTT
CDR3aa: CASRKWNSLTGELFF

d_gene: .
v_gene: TRBV5-6
j_gene: TRBJ2-7
abundance: .
CDR3nt: TGTGCCAGCAGCTTGGTGGGGTCTGATGCTACACGGTGGTACTTC
CDR3aa: CASSLVGSDATRWYF

d_gene: .
v_gene: TRBV6-4
j_gene: TRBJ2-1
abundance: .
CDR3nt: TGTGCCAGCAGTGGGGCTAGCGGCAGGGGCTACAATGAGCAGTTCTTC
CDR3aa: CASSGASGRGYNEQFF

d_gene: .
v_gene: TRBV2
j_gene: TRBJ2-6
abundance: .
CDR3nt: TGTGCCAGCAGTGAAGCCCTTCCTGGGGCCAACGTCCTGACTTTC
CDR3aa: CASSEALPGANVLTF

d_gene: .
v_gene: TRBV14
j_gene: TRBJ2-4
abundance: .
CDR3nt: TGTGCCAGCAGCCAAGATCGGGGGGCCGACAGGGGCAAAAACATTCAGTACTTC
CDR3aa: CASSQDRGADRGKNIQYF

d_gene: .
v_gene: TRBV7-9
j_gene: TRBJ2-1
abundance: .
CDR3nt: TGTGCCAGCAGCCCACTAGGGAGCTCCTACAATGAGCAGTTCTTC
CDR3aa: CASSPLGSSYNEQFF

d_gene: .
v_gene: TRBV6-1
j_gene: TRBJ2-7
abundance: .
CDR3nt: TGTGCCAGCAGTCAGAGCCACGAGCAGTACTTC
CDR3aa: CASSQSHEQYF

d_gene: TRBD2
v_gene: TRBV9
j_gene: TRBJ2-7
abundance: .
CDR3nt: TGTGCCAGCTCCTTAGCGGGAGGCCGGGAGCAGTACTTC
CDR3aa: CASSLAGGREQYF

d_gene: .
v_gene: TRBV5-1
j_gene: TRBJ2-2
abundance: .
CDR3nt: TGCGCCAGCAGCTTTGGTTCCGGCCCTATCGACACCGGGGAGCTGTTTTTT
CDR3aa: CASSFGSGPIDTGELFF